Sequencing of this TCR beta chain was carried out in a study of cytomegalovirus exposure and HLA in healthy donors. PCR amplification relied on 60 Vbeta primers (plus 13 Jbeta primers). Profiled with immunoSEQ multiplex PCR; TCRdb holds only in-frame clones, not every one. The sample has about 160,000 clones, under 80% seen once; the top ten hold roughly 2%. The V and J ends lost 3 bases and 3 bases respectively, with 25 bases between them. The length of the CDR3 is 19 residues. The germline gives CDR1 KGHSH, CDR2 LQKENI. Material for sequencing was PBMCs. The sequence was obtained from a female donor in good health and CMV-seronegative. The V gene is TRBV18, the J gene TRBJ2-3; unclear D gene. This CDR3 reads CASSPIPPGSRVGTDTQYF. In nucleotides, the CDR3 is TGTGCCAGCTCACCGATCCCCCCCGGTAGTCGGGTTGGAACAGATACGCAGTATTTT.